This is a list of T cell receptor beta chains from one sample in a study of CD8+ T cells in alopecia areata. Clones were read by immunoSEQ multiplex PCR, and TCRdb kept only the in-frame ones, dropping some. Among approximately 170,000 clones listed, approximately 56% were seen once. The specimen was CD4+ T cells sorted from blood, collected at week 4, from a patient treated with tofacitinib. All receptors come from a human donor with alopecia areata. Each CDR3 is given with its conserved first and last residue. The D gene is left open where the match is weak. Size is stated for part of the rows, as once, few or many counts, or as a class when the clone is expanded.

>TRBV5-1|TRBD2|TRBJ2-3|once
TGCGCCAGCAGCTTATATAGCGGGAGTCGAGATACGCAGTATTTT
CASSLYSGSRDTQYF
>TRBV20-1|.|TRBJ2-5|.
TGCAGTGCTAGAGTGTTGGAGACCCAGTACTTC
CSARVLETQYF
>TRBV30|.|TRBJ2-6|once
TGTGCCTGGAGTGTGGGGATATCCTCTGGGGCCAACGTCCTGACTTTC
CAWSVGISSGANVLTF
>TRBV29-1|.|TRBJ1-2|.
TGCAGCGTCCCTCCGGGGACCATCTATGGCTACACCTTC
CSVPPGTIYGYTF
>TRBV25-1|TRBD1|TRBJ2-7|.
TGTGCCAGCAGTTCCCGGGACAGGGGCCACGAGCAGTACTTC
CASSSRDRGHEQYF
>TRBV29-1|TRBD1|TRBJ2-2|.
TGCAGCGTCGGTCCGGGACAGGGGTGGGCCGGGGAGCTGTTTTTT
CSVGPGQGWAGELFF
>TRBV5-4|.|TRBJ2-3|.
TGTGCCAGCAGGGAGTCCGCTGGTACGCAGTATTTT
CASRESAGTQYF
>TRBV27|.|TRBJ2-7|.
TGTGCCAGCAGACGCCCGGGACATCCATACGAGCAGTACTTC
CASRRPGHPYEQYF
>TRBV7-2|TRBD2|TRBJ2-7|.
TGTGCCAGCAGCCCCGGGAGGGCCCGTGGCTACGAGCAGTACTTC
CASSPGRARGYEQYF
>TRBV2|TRBD1|TRBJ1-1|.
TGTGCCAGCAGTGCTCAGGGGGCTGCCACCGGCACTGAAGCTTTCTTT
CASSAQGAATGTEAFF
>TRBV29-1|TRBD1|TRBJ2-1|.
TGCAGCGTCTGGGGACAGGGCATTTACAATGAGCAGTTCTTC
CSVWGQGIYNEQFF